This entry concerns a single T cell receptor (beta chain). What it binds is not known. Measured with immunoSEQ multiplex PCR; TCRdb has only the in-frame clones, and not every one. In the table there are about 2.1 million clones, 85% to 95% of which are singletons. Cells designated naive CD8 were CD45RO-negative and were positively selected for CCR7, with terminally differentiated effector memory CD45RA+ cells excluded. The data were taken from a study of shared clonotypes between healthy human individuals. As for the study in general: The cohort had two women and a few men, ages 18 to 49.

CDR3 length equals 17 residues. Germline lookup yields CDR1 SGHDT and CDR2 YYEEEE. Losses at the gene ends were 4 bases for V and 0 bases for J; bases not matched to a gene: 12. Study-level results: Several donors shared about 4.8% of their naive CD4 clonotypes. Clonotype sharing across donors was expected to vary with sequencing depth. Naive subsets typically showed greater estimated richness than memory subsets.

The receptor was isolated from a man in his late teens or twenties in good health. Some clones in this sample may be carry-over from other donors' samples. This chain connects TRBV5-6 to TRBJ1-1; TRBD1 matches at 7 bases. The sequenced sample was naive CD8+ T cells from PBMCs. The CDR3 coding sequence is TGTGCCAGCAGCGTCCCTGGACAGGACGTCATGAACACTGAAGCTTTCTTT. As protein: CASSVPGQDVMNTEAFF.